A selection of T cell receptor beta chains follows, all from one sample in a study of blood T cell repertoires in COVID-19. This table comes from immunoSEQ multiplex PCR, and its TCRdb copy is limited to in-frame clones, with some not included. The sample lists a few hundred thousand clones; around 90% were seen once. Sequenced input: PBMCs or T cells enriched from blood (not recorded which). These receptors were collected from a woman aged 45-65 years with acute COVID-19. Each CDR3 is given with its conserved first and last residue. A D gene is named only where the DNA matches it firmly. Some rows have no size entry. The others give once, few or many, or a class for an expanded clone.

D gene: .
J gene: TRBJ2-5
clone size: .
V gene: TRBV23-1
CDR3 protein: CASSQRLQIRYQETQYF
CDR3 DNA: TGCGCCAGCAGTCAACGATTACAGATTCGGTACCAAGAGACCCAGTACTTC

D gene: TRBD1
J gene: TRBJ1-1
clone size: .
V gene: TRBV28
CDR3 protein: CASSPTWTGGSSEAFF
CDR3 DNA: TGTGCCAGCAGTCCGACTTGGACAGGGGGCTCCTCTGAAGCTTTCTTT

D gene: .
J gene: TRBJ2-5
clone size: .
V gene: TRBV28
CDR3 protein: CASSFEETQYF
CDR3 DNA: TGTGCCAGCAGTTTCGAAGAGACCCAGTACTTC

D gene: .
J gene: TRBJ2-2
clone size: .
V gene: TRBV6-6
CDR3 protein: CASSYPLENTGELFF
CDR3 DNA: TGTGCCAGCAGTTACCCCCTAGAGAACACCGGGGAGCTGTTTTTT

D gene: .
J gene: TRBJ1-4
clone size: few
V gene: TRBV28
CDR3 protein: CASSLARAGSEKLFF
CDR3 DNA: TGTGCCAGCAGTCTCGCTAGGGCAGGGTCTGAAAAACTGTTTTTT

D gene: .
J gene: TRBJ2-1
clone size: .
V gene: TRBV27
CDR3 protein: CASSLRGNEQFF
CDR3 DNA: TGTGCCAGCAGTTTAAGAGGGAATGAGCAGTTCTTC

D gene: .
J gene: TRBJ1-3
clone size: .
V gene: TRBV29-1
CDR3 protein: CSVEDGARAVNTIYF
CDR3 DNA: TGCAGCGTTGAAGATGGGGCCAGGGCGGTGAACACCATATATTTT

D gene: TRBD1
J gene: TRBJ1-4
clone size: once
V gene: TRBV5-4
CDR3 protein: CASSGGTGGGEKLFF
CDR3 DNA: TGTGCCAGCAGCGGTGGGACAGGGGGTGGCGAAAAACTGTTTTTT

D gene: .
J gene: TRBJ1-1
clone size: .
V gene: TRBV5-1
CDR3 protein: CASSLGQGWTFF
CDR3 DNA: TGCGCCAGCAGCTTGGGGCAGGGGTGGACTTTCTTT

D gene: TRBD1
J gene: TRBJ1-3
clone size: .
V gene: TRBV28
CDR3 protein: CASSSPPGTEGNTIYF
CDR3 DNA: TGTGCCAGCAGTTCCCCACCCGGGACAGAGGGAAACACCATATATTTT

D gene: .
J gene: TRBJ2-4
clone size: .
V gene: TRBV27
CDR3 protein: CASSLFPETKNIQYF
CDR3 DNA: TGTGCCAGCAGTTTGTTCCCGGAGACCAAAAACATTCAGTACTTC

D gene: TRBD2
J gene: TRBJ2-1
clone size: .
V gene: TRBV5-5
CDR3 protein: CASSSILAGEQFF
CDR3 DNA: TGTGCCAGCAGCTCTATATTAGCGGGAGAGCAGTTCTTC

D gene: TRBD2
J gene: TRBJ2-7
clone size: .
V gene: TRBV6-5
CDR3 protein: CASSYKASGGSEQYF
CDR3 DNA: TGTGCCAGCAGTTACAAAGCTAGCGGGGGAAGCGAGCAGTACTTC

D gene: TRBD1
J gene: TRBJ1-4
clone size: .
V gene: TRBV28
CDR3 protein: CASSPPTGVREKLFF
CDR3 DNA: TGTGCCAGCAGTCCCCCGACAGGGGTACGGGAAAAACTGTTTTTT

D gene: TRBD2
J gene: TRBJ2-7
clone size: .
V gene: TRBV30
CDR3 protein: CAWSGKTSGLSYEQYF
CDR3 DNA: TGTGCCTGGAGCGGGAAGACTAGCGGCCTGTCCTACGAGCAGTACTTC

D gene: TRBD1
J gene: TRBJ2-3
clone size: .
V gene: TRBV18
CDR3 protein: CASSLRQGADTQYF
CDR3 DNA: TGTGCCAGCTCACTCAGACAGGGGGCAGATACGCAGTATTTT

D gene: .
J gene: TRBJ2-2
clone size: .
V gene: TRBV19
CDR3 protein: CASATGSLDTGELFF
CDR3 DNA: TGTGCCAGTGCAACAGGGAGTCTGGACACCGGGGAGCTGTTTTTT

D gene: TRBD2
J gene: TRBJ2-3
clone size: .
V gene: TRBV4-1
CDR3 protein: CASSQVGGTDTQYF
CDR3 DNA: TGCGCCAGCAGCCAAGTCGGGGGGACAGATACGCAGTATTTT

D gene: TRBD2
J gene: TRBJ2-2
clone size: few
V gene: TRBV7-6
CDR3 protein: CASSSSGGANTGELFF
CDR3 DNA: TGTGCCAGCAGCTCATCGGGAGGCGCGAACACCGGGGAGCTGTTTTTT

D gene: .
J gene: TRBJ2-7
clone size: .
V gene: TRBV2
CDR3 protein: CATRGNGGDEQYF
CDR3 DNA: TGTGCCACCCGCGGGAATGGTGGGGACGAGCAGTACTTC

D gene: TRBD2
J gene: TRBJ2-2
clone size: .
V gene: TRBV7-9
CDR3 protein: CASSAGTSGFTGELFF
CDR3 DNA: TGTGCCAGCAGCGCCGGGACTAGCGGGTTTACCGGGGAGCTGTTTTTT

D gene: TRBD2
J gene: TRBJ2-5
clone size: .
V gene: TRBV3-1/TRBV3-2
CDR3 protein: CASSRFLGGGETQYF
CDR3 DNA: TGTGCCAGCAGTCGGTTTTTGGGGGGAGGGGAGACCCAGTACTTC

D gene: .
J gene: TRBJ2-7
clone size: .
V gene: TRBV11-2
CDR3 protein: CASSWAGYEQYF
CDR3 DNA: TGTGCCAGCAGCTGGGCGGGCTACGAGCAGTACTTC

D gene: TRBD2
J gene: TRBJ2-7
clone size: .
V gene: TRBV12-3/TRBV12-4
CDR3 protein: CATAASGYEQYF
CDR3 DNA: TGTGCCACCGCGGCTAGCGGCTACGAGCAGTACTTC

D gene: .
J gene: TRBJ1-4
clone size: .
V gene: TRBV6-5
CDR3 protein: CASSPRLLLELFF
CDR3 DNA: TGTGCCAGCAGCCCCCGACTGCTTCTGGAACTGTTTTTT

D gene: .
J gene: TRBJ2-6
clone size: .
V gene: TRBV5-4
CDR3 protein: CASSLGGSGANVLTF
CDR3 DNA: TGTGCCAGCAGCTTGGGCGGGTCTGGGGCCAACGTCCTGACTTTC

D gene: TRBD2
J gene: TRBJ2-3
clone size: .
V gene: TRBV13
CDR3 protein: CASSSTSGGTDTQYF
CDR3 DNA: TGTGCCAGCAGCTCTACTAGCGGGGGGACAGATACGCAGTATTTT

D gene: .
J gene: TRBJ1-2
clone size: .
V gene: TRBV21-1
CDR3 protein: CASSKGPQGPIYGYTF
CDR3 DNA: TGTGCCAGCAGCAAAGGGCCCCAGGGTCCCATCTATGGCTACACCTTC

D gene: .
J gene: TRBJ2-2
clone size: .
V gene: TRBV7-6
CDR3 protein: CASSLGQGIPGELFF
CDR3 DNA: TGTGCCAGCAGCTTAGGGCAGGGAATCCCCGGGGAGCTGTTTTTT

D gene: TRBD2
J gene: TRBJ2-1
clone size: .
V gene: TRBV7-2
CDR3 protein: CASSLLAGEYNEQFF
CDR3 DNA: TGTGCCAGCAGCTTACTAGCGGGAGAGTACAATGAGCAGTTCTTC

D gene: TRBD2
J gene: TRBJ2-2
clone size: .
V gene: TRBV7-2
CDR3 protein: CASSRKAGLGTGELFF
CDR3 DNA: TGTGCCAGCAGCCGCAAAGCGGGGCTGGGCACCGGGGAGCTGTTTTTT

D gene: .
J gene: TRBJ2-3
clone size: once
V gene: TRBV5-8
CDR3 protein: CASSLRGHPTGTQYF
CDR3 DNA: TGTGCCAGCAGCTTGCGCGGGCACCCCACGGGTACGCAGTATTTT

D gene: .
J gene: TRBJ2-5
clone size: .
V gene: TRBV27
CDR3 protein: CASSLHRRVKETQYF
CDR3 DNA: TGTGCCAGCAGTCTACACCGGAGGGTAAAAGAGACCCAGTACTTC

D gene: TRBD1
J gene: TRBJ1-1
clone size: .
V gene: TRBV28
CDR3 protein: CASSLSDGQGTEAFF
CDR3 DNA: TGTGCCAGCAGTTTAAGTGACGGACAGGGCACTGAAGCTTTCTTT

D gene: .
J gene: TRBJ1-2
clone size: .
V gene: TRBV19
CDR3 protein: CASSSQGNYGYTF
CDR3 DNA: TGTGCCAGTAGTTCACAGGGAAACTATGGCTACACCTTC

D gene: .
J gene: TRBJ1-4
clone size: .
V gene: TRBV4-1
CDR3 protein: CASSQVTGGEKLFF
CDR3 DNA: TGCGCCAGCAGCCAAGTTACGGGAGGGGAAAAACTGTTTTTT